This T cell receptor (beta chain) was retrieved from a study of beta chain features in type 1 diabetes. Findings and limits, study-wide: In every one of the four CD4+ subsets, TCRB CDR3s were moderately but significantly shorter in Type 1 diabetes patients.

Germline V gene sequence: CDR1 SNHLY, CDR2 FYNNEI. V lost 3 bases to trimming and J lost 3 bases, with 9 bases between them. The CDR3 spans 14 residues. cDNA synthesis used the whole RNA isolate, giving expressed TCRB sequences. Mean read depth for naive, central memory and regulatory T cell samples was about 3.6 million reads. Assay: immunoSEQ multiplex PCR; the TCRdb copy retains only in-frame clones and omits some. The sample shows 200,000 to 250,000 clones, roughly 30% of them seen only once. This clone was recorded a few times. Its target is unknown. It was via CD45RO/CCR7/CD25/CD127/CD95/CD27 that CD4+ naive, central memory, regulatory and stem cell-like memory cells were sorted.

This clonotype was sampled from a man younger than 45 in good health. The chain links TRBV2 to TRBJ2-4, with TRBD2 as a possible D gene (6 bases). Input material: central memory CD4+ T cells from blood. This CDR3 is CASSEWRDKNIQYF. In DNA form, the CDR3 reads TGTGCCAGCAGTGAGTGGAGGGACAAAAACATTCAGTACTTC.